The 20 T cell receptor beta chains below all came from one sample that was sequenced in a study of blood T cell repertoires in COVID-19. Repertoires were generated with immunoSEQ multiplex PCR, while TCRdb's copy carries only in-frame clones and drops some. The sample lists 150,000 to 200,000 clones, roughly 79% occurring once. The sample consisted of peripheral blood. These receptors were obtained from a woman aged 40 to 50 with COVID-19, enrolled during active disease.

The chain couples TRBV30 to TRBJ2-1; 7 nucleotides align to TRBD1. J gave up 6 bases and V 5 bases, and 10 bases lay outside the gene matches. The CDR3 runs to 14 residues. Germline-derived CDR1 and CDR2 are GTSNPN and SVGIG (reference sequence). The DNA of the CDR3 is TGTGCCTGGTCCAGGGGGACACCTCCCAATGAGCAGTTCTTC. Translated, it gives CAWSRGTPPNEQFF.

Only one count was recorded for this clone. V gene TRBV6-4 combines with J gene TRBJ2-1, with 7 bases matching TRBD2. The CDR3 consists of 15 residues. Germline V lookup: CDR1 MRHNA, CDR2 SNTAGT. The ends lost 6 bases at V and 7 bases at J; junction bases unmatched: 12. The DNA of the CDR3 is TGTGCCAGCAGCCCTCTCGGCGGGAGACTAAATGAGCAGTTCTTC. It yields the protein CASSPLGGRLNEQFF.

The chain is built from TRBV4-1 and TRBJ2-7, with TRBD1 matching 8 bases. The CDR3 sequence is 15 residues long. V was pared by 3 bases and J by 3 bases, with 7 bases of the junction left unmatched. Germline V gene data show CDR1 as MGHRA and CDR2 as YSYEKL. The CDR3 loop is CASSQTSTGVYEQYF. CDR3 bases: TGCGCCAGCAGCCAGACGTCGACAGGGGTCTACGAGCAGTACTTC.

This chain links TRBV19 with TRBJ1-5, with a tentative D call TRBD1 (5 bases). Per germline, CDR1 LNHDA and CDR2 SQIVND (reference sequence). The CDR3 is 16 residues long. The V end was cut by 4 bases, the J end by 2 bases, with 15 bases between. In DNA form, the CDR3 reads TGTGCCAGTAGTAAAAGGGGAAGTGGTGGCAATCAGCCCCAGCATTTT. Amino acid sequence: CASSKRGSGGNQPQHF.

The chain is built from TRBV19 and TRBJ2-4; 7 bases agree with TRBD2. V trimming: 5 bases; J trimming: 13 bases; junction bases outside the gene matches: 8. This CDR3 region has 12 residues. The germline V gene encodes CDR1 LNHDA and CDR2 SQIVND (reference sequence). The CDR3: CASSPGGTWQYF. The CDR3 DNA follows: TGTGCCAGTAGTCCCGGGGGGACGTGGCAGTACTTC.

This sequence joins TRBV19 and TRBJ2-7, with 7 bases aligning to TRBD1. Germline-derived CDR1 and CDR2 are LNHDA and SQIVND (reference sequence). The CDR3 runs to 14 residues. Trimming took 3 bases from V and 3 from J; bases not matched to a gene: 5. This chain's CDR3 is CASSIGTAHYEQYF. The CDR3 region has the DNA TGTGCCAGTAGTATTGGGACAGCCCACTACGAGCAGTACTTC.

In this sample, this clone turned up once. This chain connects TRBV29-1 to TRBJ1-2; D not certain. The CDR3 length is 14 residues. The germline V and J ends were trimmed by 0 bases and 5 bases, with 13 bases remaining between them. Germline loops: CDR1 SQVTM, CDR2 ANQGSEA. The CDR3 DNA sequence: TGCAGCGTTGAAGATAGGGAGCAGACATATGGCTACACCTTC. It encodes CSVEDREQTYGYTF.

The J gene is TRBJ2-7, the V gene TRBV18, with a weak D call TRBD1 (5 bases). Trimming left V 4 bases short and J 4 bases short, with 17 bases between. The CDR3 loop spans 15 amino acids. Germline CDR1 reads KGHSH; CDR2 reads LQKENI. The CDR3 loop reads CASSLRAGLGYEQYF. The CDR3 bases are TGTGCCAGCTCACTTAGAGCAGGGCTTGGTTACGAGCAGTACTTC.

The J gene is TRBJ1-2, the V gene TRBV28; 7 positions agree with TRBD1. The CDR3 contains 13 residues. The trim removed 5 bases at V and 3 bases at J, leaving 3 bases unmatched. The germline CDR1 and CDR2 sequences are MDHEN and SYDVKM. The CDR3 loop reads CASSQQGHYGYTF. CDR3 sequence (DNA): TGTGCCAGCAGTCAACAGGGGCACTATGGCTACACCTTC.

Written as DNA, the CDR3 is TGTGCCAGTATGGACAGAGCCAAATCCGAAGCTTTCTTT. It yields the protein CASMDRAKSEAFF. The genes are TRBV19 and TRBJ1-1; D may be TRBD1 (6 bases). CDR1 and CDR2 from the germline V gene are LNHDA and SQIVND (reference sequence). Trimming shortened V by 7 bases and J by 8 bases, and 17 bases separated the two germline ends. This CDR3 is 13 amino acids long.

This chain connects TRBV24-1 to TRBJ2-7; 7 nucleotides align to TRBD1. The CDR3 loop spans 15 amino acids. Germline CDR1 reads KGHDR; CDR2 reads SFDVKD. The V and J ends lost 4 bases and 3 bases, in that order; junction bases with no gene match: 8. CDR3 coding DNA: TGTGCCACCAGTGACGGGACAGAGCAGGGCTACGAGCAGTACTTC. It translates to CATSDGTEQGYEQYF.

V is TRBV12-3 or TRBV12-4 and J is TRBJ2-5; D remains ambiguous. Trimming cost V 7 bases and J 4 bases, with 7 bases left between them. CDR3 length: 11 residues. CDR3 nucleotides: TGTGCCAGCAAAGCTGGAGAGACCCAGTACTTC. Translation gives CASKAGETQYF.

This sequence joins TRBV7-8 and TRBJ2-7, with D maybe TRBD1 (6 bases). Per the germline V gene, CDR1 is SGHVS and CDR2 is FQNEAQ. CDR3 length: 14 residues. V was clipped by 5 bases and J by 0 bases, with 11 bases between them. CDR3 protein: CASSEQGSSYEQYV. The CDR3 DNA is TGTGCCAGCAGCGAACAGGGTAGCTCCTACGAGCAGTACGTC.

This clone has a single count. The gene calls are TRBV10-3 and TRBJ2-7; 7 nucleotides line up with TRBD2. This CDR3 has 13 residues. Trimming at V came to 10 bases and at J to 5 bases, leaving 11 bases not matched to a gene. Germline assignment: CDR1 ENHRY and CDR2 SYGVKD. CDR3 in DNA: TGTGCCACCTCCCCGGCGGGAGCGGACGAGCAGTACGTC. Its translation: CATSPAGADEQYV.

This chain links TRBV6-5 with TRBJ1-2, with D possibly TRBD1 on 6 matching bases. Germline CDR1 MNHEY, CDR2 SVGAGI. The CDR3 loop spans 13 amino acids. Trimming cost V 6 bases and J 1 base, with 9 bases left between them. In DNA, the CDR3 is TGTGCCAGCAGGGGGACACTTAACTATGGCTACACCTTC. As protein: CASRGTLNYGYTF.

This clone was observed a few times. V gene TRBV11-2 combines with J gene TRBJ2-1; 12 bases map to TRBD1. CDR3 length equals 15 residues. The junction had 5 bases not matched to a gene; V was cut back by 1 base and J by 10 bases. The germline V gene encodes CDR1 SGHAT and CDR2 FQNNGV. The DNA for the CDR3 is TGTGCCAGCAGCTTAGCCGGGACAGGGGGCAAGGAGCAGTTCTTC. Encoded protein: CASSLAGTGGKEQFF.

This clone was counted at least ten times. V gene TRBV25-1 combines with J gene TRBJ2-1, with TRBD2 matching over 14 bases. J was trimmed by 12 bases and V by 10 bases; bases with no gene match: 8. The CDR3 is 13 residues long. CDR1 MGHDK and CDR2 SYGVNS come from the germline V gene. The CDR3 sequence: CATAGTSGGSQFF. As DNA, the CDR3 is TGTGCCACCGCCGGGACTAGCGGGGGCTCGCAGTTCTTC.

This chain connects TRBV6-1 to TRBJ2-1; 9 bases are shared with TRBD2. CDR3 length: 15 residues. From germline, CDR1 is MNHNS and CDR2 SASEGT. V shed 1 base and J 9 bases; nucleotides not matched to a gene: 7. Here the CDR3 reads CASSEDRRGGFEQFF. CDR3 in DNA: TGTGCCAGCAGTGAAGATCGGCGGGGGGGCTTTGAGCAGTTCTTC.

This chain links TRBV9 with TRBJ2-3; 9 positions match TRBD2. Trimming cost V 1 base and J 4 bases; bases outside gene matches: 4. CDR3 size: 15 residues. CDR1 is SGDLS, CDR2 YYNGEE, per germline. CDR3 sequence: CASSVLGTSPDTQYF. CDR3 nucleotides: TGTGCCAGCAGCGTACTTGGGACTAGCCCAGATACGCAGTATTTT.

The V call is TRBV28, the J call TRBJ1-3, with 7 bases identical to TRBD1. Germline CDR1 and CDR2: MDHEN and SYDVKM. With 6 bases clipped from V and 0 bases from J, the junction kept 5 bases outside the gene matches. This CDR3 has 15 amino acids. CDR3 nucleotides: TGTGCCAGCAGCCCCGGACAGGTCTCTGGAAACACCATATATTTT. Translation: CASSPGQVSGNTIYF.